The 7 T cell receptor beta chains reported below all come from one sample, sequenced in a study of blood T cell repertoires in COVID-19. The assay was immunoSEQ multiplex PCR, and TCRdb's table has in-frame clones only and misses some. The table has some 240,000 clones, about 90% seen once. Sequenced material: PBMCs or T cells enriched from blood (not recorded which). All receptors derive from a middle-aged woman who had been exposed to COVID-19.

The V call is TRBV2, the J call TRBJ1-5, with 9 bases lining up with TRBD1. The CDR3 contains 14 residues. The germline V gene has CDR1 SNHLY and CDR2 FYNNEI. V trimming: 7 bases; J trimming: 4 bases; junction bases outside the gene matches: 5. The DNA of the CDR3 is TGTGCCAGCAAGGGGACAGGGAGGAATCAGCCCCAGCATTTT. Translation gives CASKGTGRNQPQHF.

This clone was found a few times. DNA for the CDR3: TGTGCCAGCAGGGGAGGGCCAGGCGGTTCACCCCTCCACTTT. Its translation is CASRGGPGGSPLHF. The chain combines TRBV6-5 with TRBJ1-6, with unresolved D. The CDR3 spans 14 residues. V was cut by 6 bases and J by 9 bases, with 15 bases left in between. CDR1 is MNHEY, CDR2 SVGAGI, per germline.

Details on this clone: The same CDR3 is also encoded by other DNA sequences in this sample. The rearrangement uses TRBV19 and TRBJ1-1, with TRBD1 matching over 8 bases. This CDR3 comprises 13 residues. The J segment lost 1 base and the V segment lost 6 bases, leaving 1 base of the junction unmatched. Germline-derived CDR1 and CDR2 are LNHDA and SQIVND (reference sequence). CDR3 in DNA: TGTGCCAGTAGCGACAGGGGGAACACTGAAGCTTTCTTT. Translated: CASSDRGNTEAFF.

The chain joins TRBV6-6 to TRBJ2-2; TRBD2 matches 8 bases. Germline CDR1 reads MNHNY; CDR2 reads SVGAGI (reference sequence). V shed 6 bases and J 6 bases; nucleotides not matched to a gene: 6. The CDR3 loop spans 14 amino acids. CDR3 nucleotide sequence: TGTGCCAGCAGCAGACTAGCGTTACCCGGGGAGCTGTTTTTT. This codes for CASSRLALPGELFF.

This chain uses TRBV24-1 with TRBJ2-3; 10 bases align to TRBD2. CDR3 length: 15 residues. Germline CDR1 is KGHDR and CDR2 is SFDVKD. The J segment lost 0 bases and the V segment lost 5 bases, leaving 1 base of the junction unmatched. The CDR3 region is CATSVLAGSTDTQYF. Written as DNA, the CDR3 is TGTGCCACCAGTGTACTAGCGGGGAGCACAGATACGCAGTATTTT.

This clone was seen more than once but under ten times. The chain carries TRBV28 and TRBJ1-2, with TRBD1 as a possible D gene (6 bases). Germline lookup yields CDR1 MDHEN and CDR2 SYDVKM. The CDR3 runs to 13 residues. V dropped 7 bases and J dropped 4 bases, with 13 bases sitting between them. The CDR3 bases are TGTGCCAGCATTAATGGACAGTTCTATGGCTACACCTTC. Its translation: CASINGQFYGYTF.

The chain uses TRBV14 and TRBJ1-2; D might be TRBD1 (6 bases). The CDR3 covers 16 residues. CDR1 is SGHDN and CDR2 is FVKESK in the germline V gene. Trimming stripped 3 bases from V and 6 bases from J, with 20 bases between. The CDR3 bases are TGTGCCAGCAGCCAGGGACATGAGGTAGTAATCGATGGCTACACCTTC. Translated, it gives CASSQGHEVVIDGYTF.